This T cell receptor (beta chain) was recorded in a study of CD4 and CD8 cells across lung adenocarcinoma regions. Samples came from patients with localized non-small cell lung adenocarcinoma. V was cut by 3 bases and J by 9 bases, with 15 bases left in between. The CDR3 length is 14 residues. A single record per CDR3 protein comes from TCRdb applying MiXCR to the PCR reads. The top ten clones hold 27% of a sample with under 25,000 distinct CDR3 sequences, around half of them seen once. The sample consisted of CD8+ T cells from the center of a lung tumor. This TCR was sampled from a female donor with lung adenocarcinoma. The CD4 and CD8 labels of this study may be unreliable. V usage is TRBV12-3 or TRBV12-4 and J usage is TRBJ2-1; unclear D gene. The CDR3 nucleotides are TGTGCCAGCAGTTTGTATCAAGGGCTCGGTGAGCAGTTCTTC. Protein sequence: CASSLYQGLGEQFF.